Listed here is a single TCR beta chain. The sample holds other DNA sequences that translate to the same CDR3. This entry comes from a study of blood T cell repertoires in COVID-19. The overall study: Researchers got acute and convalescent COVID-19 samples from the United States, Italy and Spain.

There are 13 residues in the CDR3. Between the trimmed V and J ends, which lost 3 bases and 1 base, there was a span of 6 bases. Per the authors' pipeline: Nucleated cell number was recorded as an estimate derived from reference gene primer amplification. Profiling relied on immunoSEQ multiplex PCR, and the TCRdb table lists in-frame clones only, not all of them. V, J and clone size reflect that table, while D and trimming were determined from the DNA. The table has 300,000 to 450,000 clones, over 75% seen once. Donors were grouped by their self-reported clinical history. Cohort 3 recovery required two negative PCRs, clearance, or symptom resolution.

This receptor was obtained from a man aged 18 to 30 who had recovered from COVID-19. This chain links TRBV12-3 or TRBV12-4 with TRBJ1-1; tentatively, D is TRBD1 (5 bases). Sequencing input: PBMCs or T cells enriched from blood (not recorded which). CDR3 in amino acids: CASSFQGNTEAFF. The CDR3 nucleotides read TGTGCCAGCAGTTTTCAGGGGAACACTGAAGCTTTCTTT.